This entry lists 4 T cell receptor beta chains sequenced from one sample in a study of blood T cell repertoires in COVID-19. TCRdb's copy holds only in-frame clones and misses some; the assay was immunoSEQ multiplex PCR. Of 100,000 to 110,000 clones detected, around four fifths appear once; the ten largest clones hold approximately 31%. Sequencing was performed on peripheral blood. These receptors originate from a man between 70 and 80 years old with active or convalescent COVID-19.

In DNA, the CDR3 is TGTGCCAGCAGCTTAGATCAAGGGGCAGGGGCAGATACGCAGTATTTT. Protein product: CASSLDQGAGADTQYF. The chain recombines TRBV11-2 with TRBJ2-3; D perhaps matches TRBD1 (6 bases). Trimming took 0 bases from V and 4 from J, leaving 14 bases between them. Germline assignment: CDR1 SGHAT and CDR2 FQNNGV. This CDR3 contains 16 residues.

The table lists this clone with a count of one. The rearrangement uses TRBV7-4 and TRBJ2-5; 8 bases map to TRBD2. The CDR3 totals 14 residues. Germline V lookup: CDR1 SGHVT, CDR2 SQSDAQ. V lost 1 base to trimming and J lost 5 bases; unmatched junction nucleotides: 3. CDR3 sequence: CASSLVSGEETQYF. The CDR3, as DNA: TGTGCCAGCAGCTTAGTTAGCGGGGAGGAGACCCAGTACTTC.

On this clone: Other DNA sequences within the sample encode an identical CDR3. This chain connects TRBV3-1 (or the pseudogene TRBV3-2) to TRBJ1-2, with a possible D match to TRBD1 (6 bases). The germline CDR1 and CDR2 sequences are LGHDT and YNNKEL (reference sequence). V lost 4 bases and J lost 7, with 13 bases in between. The CDR3 runs to 13 residues. The CDR3 DNA is TGTGCCAGCAGCCCGACAGGCAAGGGTGGCTACACCTTC. It specifies CASSPTGKGGYTF.

This chain connects TRBV29-1 to TRBJ2-7; 7 bases agree with TRBD2. Germline-derived CDR1 and CDR2 are SQVTM and ANQGSEA. The CDR3 sequence is 13 residues long. After removal of 4 bases from V and 7 bases from J, the junction contained 10 bases not matched to a gene. The CDR3 reads CSVALAAGEEQYF. The CDR3, as DNA: TGCAGCGTTGCCCTAGCGGCGGGTGAAGAGCAGTACTTC.